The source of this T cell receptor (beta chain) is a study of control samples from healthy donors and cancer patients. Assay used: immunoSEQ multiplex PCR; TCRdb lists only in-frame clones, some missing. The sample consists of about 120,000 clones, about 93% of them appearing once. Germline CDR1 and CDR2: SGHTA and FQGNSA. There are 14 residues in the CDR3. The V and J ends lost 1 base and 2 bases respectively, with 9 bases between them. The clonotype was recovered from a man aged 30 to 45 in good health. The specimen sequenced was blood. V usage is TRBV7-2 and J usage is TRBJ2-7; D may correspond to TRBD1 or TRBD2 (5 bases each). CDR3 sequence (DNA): TGTGCCAGCAGCTTAGTGGGACCGACCTACGAGCAGTACTTC. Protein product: CASSLVGPTYEQYF.